This T cell receptor beta chain was obtained from a study of blood T cell repertoires in COVID-19. Participant ages covered roughly 18 to 89 years across 20 to 25 US areas. This CDR3 is 15 amino acids long. Germline V gene sequence: CDR1 LNHDA, CDR2 SQIVND (reference sequence). V was clipped by 7 bases and J by 1 base; unmatched bases: 9. TCRdb keeps only in-frame clones here, not all; method: immunoSEQ multiplex PCR. The table shows 350,000 to 400,000 clones, with approximately 89% occurring only once. The clonotype comes from a woman aged 40 to 50 who had been exposed to COVID-19. The chain recombines TRBV19 with TRBJ1-1, with 7 bases fitting TRBD1. Material: PBMCs or T cells enriched from blood (not recorded which). The DNA of the CDR3 is TGTGCCAGTACTTTGCGGGGACAGACGAACACTGAAGCTTTCTTT. The encoded protein is CASTLRGQTNTEAFF.